This T cell receptor delta chain was identified in a study of gamma-delta T cells after stem cell transplantation. TCRdb processed the RT-PCR reads again with the CATT caller. Among roughly 650 delta-chain clones, around 5% were seen once, and the ten largest hold approximately 74%. Of note for this clone: A far larger clone is only one base removed, so a read error is likely.

The germline V gene encodes CDR1 TVYSNPD and CDR2 GDNSRS (reference sequence). The CDR3 totals 18 residues. V was clipped by 2 bases and J by 1 base; unmatched bases: 16. Material: gamma-delta T cells. This TCR was recovered from a human donor. It is not recorded whose cells these are; they may come from a transplant donor. This chain joins TRDV3 and TRDJ1, with 10 nucleotides matching TRDD3. CDR3 amino acids: CAFGLPELGDTPTDKLIF. CDR3 nucleotide sequence: TGTGCCTTTGGCCTTCCTGAGTTGGGGGATACACCCACCGATAAACTCATCTTT.